This entry features one T cell receptor (beta chain) sequence. Its antigen is not known. TCRdb reprocessed the reads with MiXCR, giving one entry per CDR3 protein. This repertoire shows some 160,000 distinct CDR3 sequences, about 15% found once; its top ten account for approximately 19%. This entry is derived from a study of T cell repertoires in cytomegalovirus infection. Study details: Public TCR beta signatures provided an indication of both CMV infection and a matching HLA type. Notes on the study in general: People with CMV and the relevant HLA were identified by cumulative public TCR beta family frequency. The ex vivo response was dominated by HLA-C-restricted CMV-specific TCR beta clonotypes.

Germline V CDR1 and CDR2: GTSNPN, SVGIG (reference sequence). Trimming took 0 bases from V and 6 from J, leaving 26 bases between them. The CDR3 spans 18 residues. The chain employs TRBV30 and TRBJ2-5; D tentatively fits TRBD1 or TRBD2 (5 bases each). This clonotype was sampled from a human donor in good health (CMV status not recorded). Some clones in this sample may be carry-over from other donors' samples. The sequenced sample consisted of CD8+ T cells from PBMCs. The CDR3 DNA reads TGTGCCTGGAGTGTATCGAACCTTGGGACCCCACTCCTTCAGACCCAGTACTTC. This sequence encodes CAWSVSNLGTPLLQTQYF.